The 8 T cell receptor beta chains below come from one sample, sequenced in a study of blood T cell repertoires in COVID-19. Generated by immunoSEQ multiplex PCR, the TCRdb table keeps only in-frame clones and is missing some. The sample carries a few hundred thousand clones, around 87% recorded once. The sequencing input was PBMCs or T cells enriched from blood (not recorded which). Every receptor here comes from a man aged 25 to 40 who had been exposed to COVID-19.

The chain links TRBV24-1 to TRBJ2-3; a possible D gene is TRBD1 (5 bases). CDR3 length equals 15 residues. Germline V gene data show CDR1 as KGHDR and CDR2 as SFDVKD. The ends were cut back, 3 bases at V and 4 bases at J, with 13 bases in the middle. The CDR3 region is CATSDPGRGADTQYF. The CDR3, as DNA: TGTGCCACCAGTGATCCAGGGCGCGGCGCAGATACGCAGTATTTT.

The chain links TRBV4-1 to TRBJ1-3; 8 bases map to TRBD1. Losses at the gene ends were 0 bases for V and 2 bases for J; bases not matched to a gene: 0. CDR3 length equals 15 residues. The germline CDR1 and CDR2 sequences are MGHRA and YSYEKL. CDR3 sequence (DNA): TGCGCCAGCAGCCAAGAGACAGGGGCTGGAAACACCATATATTTT. Encoded protein: CASSQETGAGNTIYF.

In DNA, the CDR3 is TGTGCCAGCAGCTTGGGATACAGGGCCTATAGCAATCAGCCCCAGCATTTT. It codes for CASSLGYRAYSNQPQHF. The rearrangement links TRBV5-5 to TRBJ1-5; perhaps TRBD1 as D (6 bases). V gave up 0 bases and J gave up 0 bases, with 13 bases separating them. The germline V gene encodes CDR1 SGHKS and CDR2 YYEKEE (reference sequence). This CDR3 is built from 17 residues.

V and J are TRBV6-5 and TRBJ2-7; 7 bases align to TRBD1. The CDR3 extends over 14 amino acids. Unmatched junction bases numbered 10, after V lost 10 bases and J lost 1 base. Germline values: CDR1 MNHEY, CDR2 SVGAGI. The CDR3 loop is CATGVWTGSYEQYF. In DNA, the CDR3 is TGTGCCACCGGGGTGTGGACAGGATCCTACGAGCAGTACTTC.

The chain links TRBV5-1 to TRBJ2-5; 9 bases are a match to TRBD2. The ends lost 2 bases at V and 1 base at J; junction bases unmatched: 6. In germline, CDR1 is SGHRS, CDR2 YFSETQ. CDR3 length: 16 residues. The CDR3, as DNA: TGCGCCAGCAGCTTTTCGAGCGGGGGGCTCCAAGAGACCCAGTACTTC. Translated: CASSFSSGGLQETQYF.

V is TRBV7-7 and J is TRBJ2-5, with 8 bases matching TRBD1. The CDR3 contains 16 residues. Trimming cost V 1 base and J 0 bases; bases outside gene matches: 4. CDR1 is SSHAT, CDR2 FNYEAQ, per germline (reference sequence). The CDR3 loop reads CASSLERTGYQETQYF. The CDR3 bases are TGTGCCAGCAGCTTAGAGAGGACAGGGTACCAAGAGACCCAGTACTTC.

This clone was counted once. The gene calls are TRBV19 and TRBJ2-2, with 7 nucleotides matching TRBD1. V lost 7 bases, J lost 0 bases, and 8 bases stayed unmatched. Germline V gene sequence: CDR1 LNHDA, CDR2 SQIVND (reference sequence). The CDR3 is 16 residues long. The CDR3 reads CASTRDRVSNTGELFF. In DNA form, the CDR3 reads TGTGCCAGTACCAGGGACAGAGTTTCGAACACCGGGGAGCTGTTTTTT.

This clone was counted ten times or more. The chain recombines TRBV2 with TRBJ1-1, with TRBD1 matching 8 bases. Losses at the gene ends were 3 bases for V and 6 bases for J; bases not matched to a gene: 3. This CDR3 is 13 amino acids long. Looked up from germline, CDR1 is SNHLY and CDR2 is FYNNEI. The CDR3 region has the DNA TGTGCCAGCAGTGACAACAGGGGGTCTGAAGCTTTCTTT. Its protein product is CASSDNRGSEAFF.